This T cell receptor beta chain was captured in a study of breast tumors, draining lymph nodes, adjacent tissues. This clonotype was seen repeatedly, ten times or more. The antigen remains unidentified. Per germline, CDR1 MNHNY and CDR2 SVGAGI (reference sequence). With 7 bases clipped from V and 7 bases from J, the junction kept 12 bases outside the gene matches. CDR3 length: 15 residues. TCRdb reprocessed the multiplex PCR reads with MiXCR, giving one entry per CDR3 protein. Of around 50,000 distinct CDR3 sequences listed, approximately 22% were seen once; the top ten hold about 7.6%. Study conclusions and caveats: Tumor TCR diversity was below lymph nodes but above nontumor tissue.

This sequence joins TRBV6-6 and TRBJ2-4; TRBD2 agrees at 8 bases. What was sequenced was breast tumor tissue. This sequence originates from a female donor with breast cancer. Some clones in this sample may be carry-over from other donors' samples. The CDR3 here is CASTDGGGRTNIQYF. DNA of the CDR3: TGTGCCAGCACCGACGGGGGGGGGCGTACGAACATTCAGTACTTC.